These T cell receptor beta chains were read from a single sample in a study of shared clonotypes between healthy human individuals. The data were produced by immunoSEQ multiplex PCR, yet TCRdb's version contains in-frame clones alone and is incomplete. Found here are about 2.3 million clones, 85% to 95% of them singletons; the top ten hold 0.35% to 0.45%. The sequenced sample was naive CD4+ T cells from PBMCs. These receptors came from a man aged 18-30 years in good health. Some clones in this sample may be carry-over from other donors' samples. CDR3s include the opening cysteine and the closing phenylalanine or tryptophan. The order of the fields is D gene, J gene, clone size, V gene, CDR3 DNA, CDR3 protein. A D gene is named only where the DNA matches it firmly. A clone size is listed for some rows: how often the clone was seen (once, few, many), or a class if it is expanded.

D gene: -; J gene: TRBJ2-6; clone size: -; V gene: TRBV7-2; CDR3 DNA: TGTGCCAGCAGCTTAAATGGGGCCAACGTCCTGACTTTC; CDR3 protein: CASSLNGANVLTF
D gene: -; J gene: TRBJ1-2; clone size: -; V gene: TRBV5-4; CDR3 DNA: TGTGCCAGCAGCCCACCAGGGATTAACTATGGCTACACCTTC; CDR3 protein: CASSPPGINYGYTF
D gene: -; J gene: TRBJ1-5; clone size: -; V gene: TRBV6-1; CDR3 DNA: TGTGCCAGCATTTGGACCCGAGGCAATCAGCCCCAGCATTTT; CDR3 protein: CASIWTRGNQPQHF
D gene: TRBD1; J gene: TRBJ1-1; clone size: -; V gene: TRBV7-9; CDR3 DNA: TGTGCCAGCAGCTCCCGGACAGGGGGGAACACTGAAGCTTTCTTT; CDR3 protein: CASSSRTGGNTEAFF
D gene: TRBD1; J gene: TRBJ2-5; clone size: -; V gene: TRBV5-1; CDR3 DNA: TGCGCCAGCAGCTTCGGGGACAGGGAGGAAGAGACCCAGTACTTC; CDR3 protein: CASSFGDREEETQYF
D gene: TRBD1; J gene: TRBJ1-3; clone size: -; V gene: TRBV6-1; CDR3 DNA: TGTGCCAGCAGAGGGGACAGAGGAACTGGAAACACCATATATTTT; CDR3 protein: CASRGDRGTGNTIYF
D gene: -; J gene: TRBJ2-4; clone size: once; V gene: TRBV4-2; CDR3 DNA: TGTGCCAGCAGCCAAGCGGCTGCCAAAAACATTCAGTACTTC; CDR3 protein: CASSQAAAKNIQYF
D gene: -; J gene: TRBJ2-3; clone size: -; V gene: TRBV27; CDR3 DNA: TGTGCCAGCAGTTTAAAGGGTACTAGCACAGATACGCAGTATTTT; CDR3 protein: CASSLKGTSTDTQYF
D gene: TRBD2; J gene: TRBJ2-1; clone size: -; V gene: TRBV18; CDR3 DNA: TGTGCCAGCTCACTGACGGCAAACTCGGGACTAGCGGACAATGAGCAGTTCTTC; CDR3 protein: CASSLTANSGLADNEQFF
D gene: -; J gene: TRBJ2-7; clone size: -; V gene: TRBV15; CDR3 DNA: TGTGCCACCAGCAGAGTCCCGTGGGAGGTGCGGCAGTACTTC; CDR3 protein: CATSRVPWEVRQYF
D gene: -; J gene: TRBJ2-1; clone size: -; V gene: TRBV4-2; CDR3 DNA: TGTGCCAGCAGCGCCGCGGTCAATGAGCAGTTCTTC; CDR3 protein: CASSAAVNEQFF
D gene: -; J gene: TRBJ2-7; clone size: -; V gene: TRBV7-9; CDR3 DNA: TGTGCCAGCAGGACCTACGAGCAGTACTTC; CDR3 protein: CASRTYEQYF
D gene: -; J gene: TRBJ2-5; clone size: -; V gene: TRBV28; CDR3 DNA: TGTGCCAGCAGTTTAGGCGGGCAACAAGAGACCCAGTACTTC; CDR3 protein: CASSLGGQQETQYF
D gene: TRBD1; J gene: TRBJ1-2; clone size: -; V gene: TRBV5-1; CDR3 DNA: TGCGCCAGCAGCTTGGAGGACAGGGAAAAAGGCTACACCTTC; CDR3 protein: CASSLEDREKGYTF
D gene: -; J gene: TRBJ2-2; clone size: -; V gene: TRBV5-6; CDR3 DNA: TGTGCCAGCAGCTTTATCGGGGGAGGGGAGCTGTTTTTT; CDR3 protein: CASSFIGGGELFF
D gene: -; J gene: TRBJ2-3; clone size: once; V gene: TRBV11-2; CDR3 DNA: TGTGCCAGCAGCGTCCTAGCATCTCGGGCAGATACGCAGTATTTT; CDR3 protein: CASSVLASRADTQYF
D gene: TRBD2; J gene: TRBJ2-5; clone size: once; V gene: TRBV30; CDR3 DNA: TGTGCCTGGAGTGTATTCGTGACTAGCGGGAGCGTTGGGGTAGGAGAGACCCAGTACTTC; CDR3 protein: CAWSVFVTSGSVGVGETQYF
D gene: -; J gene: TRBJ2-5; clone size: -; V gene: TRBV7-7; CDR3 DNA: TGTGCCAGCAGCCCCCACGTACAGGTTCAAGAGACCCAGTACTTC; CDR3 protein: CASSPHVQVQETQYF
D gene: TRBD1; J gene: TRBJ1-4; clone size: -; V gene: TRBV5-1; CDR3 DNA: TGCGCCAGCAGCAACGGACAGGCCCAGGCTAATGAAAAACTGTTTTTT; CDR3 protein: CASSNGQAQANEKLFF
D gene: TRBD2; J gene: TRBJ2-2; clone size: once; V gene: TRBV11-3; CDR3 DNA: TGTGCCAGCAGCTTACAATTTGGGCTAGCGGGAGGGAACGGGGAGCTGTTTTTT; CDR3 protein: CASSLQFGLAGGNGELFF
D gene: TRBD2; J gene: TRBJ2-7; clone size: -; V gene: TRBV5-1; CDR3 DNA: TGCGCCAGCACCTATTCCCTAGCGGGAGGGTCCGAGCAGTACTTC; CDR3 protein: CASTYSLAGGSEQYF
D gene: -; J gene: TRBJ2-7; clone size: -; V gene: TRBV5-4; CDR3 DNA: TGTGCCAGCAGCTTCCGGCAGGGCTCCTACGAGCAGTACTTC; CDR3 protein: CASSFRQGSYEQYF
D gene: TRBD1; J gene: TRBJ1-2; clone size: -; V gene: TRBV11-2; CDR3 DNA: TGTGCCAGCAGCTTGGGACAGGGTGTCTATGGCTACACCTTC; CDR3 protein: CASSLGQGVYGYTF
D gene: -; J gene: TRBJ2-3; clone size: -; V gene: TRBV18; CDR3 DNA: TGTGCCAGCTCCCAATCCCCCTCCCCGGATACGCAGTATTTT; CDR3 protein: CASSQSPSPDTQYF
D gene: TRBD2; J gene: TRBJ2-1; clone size: -; V gene: TRBV10-1; CDR3 DNA: TGCGCCAGCAGTGTGCGGACTAGCGGCCACAATGAGCAGTTCTTC; CDR3 protein: CASSVRTSGHNEQFF
D gene: -; J gene: TRBJ2-5; clone size: -; V gene: TRBV5-1; CDR3 DNA: TGCGCCAGCAGCTTGTTTGCTAGGGGATTGGAGACCCAGTACTTC; CDR3 protein: CASSLFARGLETQYF
D gene: TRBD2; J gene: TRBJ2-1; clone size: -; V gene: TRBV7-9; CDR3 DNA: TGTGCCAGCAGCTTGTCTAGCGGGAGGGCCAAAGGACCGTTCTTC; CDR3 protein: CASSLSSGRAKGPFF
D gene: TRBD2; J gene: TRBJ2-1; clone size: -; V gene: TRBV4-2; CDR3 DNA: TGTGCCAGCAGCCGGGGCCGACTAGCGGGACTTCTCTATGAGCAGTTCTTC; CDR3 protein: CASSRGRLAGLLYEQFF
D gene: TRBD2; J gene: TRBJ2-3; clone size: -; V gene: TRBV29-1; CDR3 DNA: TGCAGCGTTGAATGGCTAGCGGGAGGCTCGTCGCAGTATTTT; CDR3 protein: CSVEWLAGGSSQYF
D gene: TRBD1; J gene: TRBJ2-1; clone size: -; V gene: TRBV5-1; CDR3 DNA: TGCGCCAGCAGCTTGACAACCGGGACAGGGAACAATGAGCAGTTCTTC; CDR3 protein: CASSLTTGTGNNEQFF
D gene: -; J gene: TRBJ1-1; clone size: -; V gene: TRBV7-9; CDR3 DNA: TGTGCCAGCAGCCCCCTTGCTCAGGGATCGGAGAAAGCTTTCTTT; CDR3 protein: CASSPLAQGSEKAFF
D gene: TRBD2; J gene: TRBJ2-7; clone size: -; V gene: TRBV5-3; CDR3 DNA: TGTGCCAGAAGCGATCAGACTAGCGGGAGGGCATACGAGCAGTACTTC; CDR3 protein: CARSDQTSGRAYEQYF
D gene: -; J gene: TRBJ1-2; clone size: -; V gene: TRBV5-4; CDR3 DNA: TGTGCCAGCAGCTTCCCTGGGGTTGGGCAGAACTATGGCTACACCTTC; CDR3 protein: CASSFPGVGQNYGYTF
D gene: TRBD1; J gene: TRBJ2-5; clone size: -; V gene: TRBV5-5; CDR3 DNA: TGTGCCAGCAGCCTCACAGGGGAGGAGACCCAGTACTTC; CDR3 protein: CASSLTGEETQYF
D gene: -; J gene: TRBJ2-2; clone size: -; V gene: TRBV2; CDR3 DNA: TGTGCCAGCAGTGGAGCCCTCCTGAACACCGGGGAGCTGTTTTTT; CDR3 protein: CASSGALLNTGELFF
D gene: -; J gene: TRBJ2-1; clone size: -; V gene: TRBV29-1; CDR3 DNA: TGCAGCGTGACAAGGGCGGCCTACAATGAGCAGTTCTTC; CDR3 protein: CSVTRAAYNEQFF
D gene: -; J gene: TRBJ2-7; clone size: -; V gene: TRBV7-2; CDR3 DNA: TGTGCCAGCAGCTTAGTCGAAGGGCCAACCTACGAGCAGTACTTC; CDR3 protein: CASSLVEGPTYEQYF
D gene: TRBD2; J gene: TRBJ2-3; clone size: -; V gene: TRBV30; CDR3 DNA: TGTGCCTGGAGTCTCGGGACTAGCGGGAGGACCTCTAGCACAGATACGCAGTATTTT; CDR3 protein: CAWSLGTSGRTSSTDTQYF
D gene: TRBD1; J gene: TRBJ1-1; clone size: once; V gene: TRBV18; CDR3 DNA: TGTGCCAGCTCCTGGGGACAGGGGGCTGACACTGAAGCTTTCTTT; CDR3 protein: CASSWGQGADTEAFF
D gene: -; J gene: TRBJ1-4; clone size: -; V gene: TRBV6-5; CDR3 DNA: TGTGCCAGCAGCCCCGGGCCCACACAACTGTTTTTT; CDR3 protein: CASSPGPTQLFF
D gene: TRBD1; J gene: TRBJ1-3; clone size: -; V gene: TRBV18; CDR3 DNA: TGTGCCAGCTCACCACCGACAGGGAGTTTAGCTGGAAACACCATATATTTT; CDR3 protein: CASSPPTGSLAGNTIYF